Sequencing of this T cell receptor beta chain was carried out in a study of T cell repertoires in cytomegalovirus infection. Study overall: Matching HLA type and CMV infection were both indicated by public TCR beta signatures.

Each CDR3 protein gets one entry after TCRdb re-called the reads with MiXCR. This sample has some 480,000 distinct CDR3 sequences; roughly 34% occur once, and the top ten carry roughly 16%. With respect to this clonotype: Its antigen remains unidentified.

Germline V gene lookup returns CDR1 SGHTA and CDR2 FQGNSA. CDR3 size: 15 residues. V lost 1 base to trimming and J lost 6 bases; unmatched junction nucleotides: 6. The sample here was cultured PBMCs, taken from culture after CMV antigen stimulation. This clonotype originated in a human donor in good health (CMV status not recorded). Some clones in this sample may be carry-over from other donors' samples. The gene calls are TRBV7-2 and TRBJ2-3; TRBD1 aligns across 8 bases. CDR3 in DNA: TGTGCCAGCAGCTTAGTTGGACAGGGTCTGGATACGCAGTATTTT. This codes for CASSLVGQGLDTQYF.